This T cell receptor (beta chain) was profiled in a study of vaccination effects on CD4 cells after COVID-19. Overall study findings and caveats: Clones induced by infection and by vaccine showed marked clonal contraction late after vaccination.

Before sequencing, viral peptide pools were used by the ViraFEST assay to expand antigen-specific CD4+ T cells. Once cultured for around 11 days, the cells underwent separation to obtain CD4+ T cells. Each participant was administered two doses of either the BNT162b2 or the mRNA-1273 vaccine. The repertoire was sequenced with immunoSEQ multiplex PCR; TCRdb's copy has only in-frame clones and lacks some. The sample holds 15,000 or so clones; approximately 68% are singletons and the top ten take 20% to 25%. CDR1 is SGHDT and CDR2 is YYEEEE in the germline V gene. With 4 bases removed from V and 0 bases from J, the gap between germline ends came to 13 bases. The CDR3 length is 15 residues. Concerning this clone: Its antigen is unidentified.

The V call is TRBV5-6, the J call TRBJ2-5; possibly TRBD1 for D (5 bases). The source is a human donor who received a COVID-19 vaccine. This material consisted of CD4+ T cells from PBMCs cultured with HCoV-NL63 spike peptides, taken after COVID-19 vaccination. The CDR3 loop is CASSRVQDYQETQYF. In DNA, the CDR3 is TGTGCCAGCAGCCGTGTACAGGATTACCAAGAGACCCAGTACTTC.